A selection of T cell receptor beta chains follows, all from one sample in a study of blood T cell repertoires in COVID-19. Profiled with immunoSEQ multiplex PCR; TCRdb holds only in-frame clones, not every one. The sample shows roughly 70,000 clones, roughly 78% of them seen only once. The sample consisted of peripheral blood. The receptors shown here come from a human donor in a cohort sampled during active COVID-19. Each CDR3 is given without its conserved first and last residue.

TRBV15 | ATSRGTSGFFYNEQF
TRBV6-2/TRBV6-3 | ASSRGTANTGELF
TRBV6-5 | ASRSPDPGYEQY
TRBV6-5 | ASSPTGGYGYT
TRBV5-1 | ASRASNYGYT
TRBV7-2 | ASSLVGAGVKNIQY
TRBV28 | ASSLSGIATNEKLF
TRBV5-6 | ASSLASGHLYT
TRBV9 | ASSGRQGALTGELF
TRBV18 | ASSPTSYEQY
TRBV6-5 | ASRGGMSNQPQH
TRBV27 | ASSPYRATNEKLF
TRBV18 | ASSPVDTNQPQH
TRBV28 | ASRPLEAGANVLT
TRBV7-8 | ASSPGRAPAQPQH
TRBV10-3 | AIMGGSESDTQY
TRBV4-1 | ASSMGREGYEQY
TRBV28 | ASSNLRQNNEQF
TRBV27 | ASSLAGGYAGELF
TRBV3-1/TRBV3-2 | ASSPRQGDQF
TRBV19 | ASDPGLPNLAKNIQY
TRBV9 | ASSGGQGVYEKLF
TRBV20-1 | SASIQGARGYGYT
TRBV4-3 | ASSQGQGAYEQY
TRBV10-3 | ATKLNTEAF
TRBV7-3 | ASSPTGTSGIGTDTQY
TRBV10-1 | ASSIAGGPDTQY
TRBV28 | ASSLSGAYEQY
TRBV7-9 | ASDNGDRVNEQY
TRBV3-1/TRBV3-2 | ASSQGPGAGNTIY
TRBV7-3 | ASSLIGGEQY
TRBV28 | ASSFGISGGSYEQY
TRBV11-3 | ASSARDSPEQY
TRBV7-9 | ASSSDLTRSYEQY
TRBV5-1 | ASSSGALQETQY
TRBV27 | ASSWGPNEKLF
TRBV6-4 | ASSDTSVAQH
TRBV5-5 | ASSLGHDYEQY
TRBV5-1 | ASREAGGSNEKLF
TRBV30 | AWTRTGLNNSPLH
TRBV5-5 | ASSLWTENTEAF
TRBV18 | ASSPPSATWETQY
TRBV19 | ASSIDGQRYEQY
TRBV5-5 | ASRVGGLGEKLF
TRBV19 | ASTSGPRGEKLF
TRBV7-3 | ASSIQGRGGELF
TRBV27 | ASSLSVLAPYEQY
TRBV28 | ATTGFTGGYGYT
TRBV7-9 | ASSSRTGETEAF
TRBV25-1 | ASSEGHQLSQNTGELF
TRBV3-1/TRBV3-2 | ASSQDPSGSEQY
TRBV19 | ASSIGRTELF
TRBV6-2/TRBV6-3 | ASSYALGGTSYNEQF
TRBV19 | ASRFSNNRTGGLGNQPQH
TRBV6-2/TRBV6-3 | ASSRWGAEQPQH
TRBV6-2/TRBV6-3 | ASSGETLRHSPLH
TRBV7-2 | ASSLTGGATEAF